The 9 T cell receptor beta chains below come from one sample, sequenced in a study of CD8 T cells in ankylosing spondylitis (dated by TCRdb to the late 2010s). Library preparation employed 5' RACE. TCRdb records Illumina HiSeq 2500 as the sequencer. TCRdb itself trimmed the public reads at Q25 with fastp, ran MiXCR and retained productive beta chains. Under each unique CDR3 protein, matching rows form one entry showing the most common genes and DNA. This sample comprises around 150,000 distinct CDR3 sequences, about 10% of them detected only once. The ten top clones hold about 3.8% of the sample. Sequencing used blood, either unsorted or a sorted T cell fraction (not recorded which). These receptors came from a female donor with ankylosing spondylitis or in good health (not recorded which).

This clonotype has ten or more counts. The V gene is TRBV5-1, the J gene TRBJ1-5; D is possibly TRBD1 (6 bases). V lost 2 bases to trimming and J lost 7 bases, with 13 bases between them. From germline, CDR1 is SGHRS and CDR2 YFSETQ. The CDR3 sequence is 14 residues long. The CDR3 here is CASSLTGIGQPQHF. The CDR3 region has the DNA TGCGCCAGCAGCTTAACAGGGATTGGGCAGCCCCAGCATTTT.

This clonotype was counted at least ten times. V and J are TRBV7-9 and TRBJ2-7, with D maybe TRBD1 (6 bases). The V gene lost 5 bases and the J gene lost 0 bases, with 11 bases spanning the gap. The CDR3 is 14 residues long. Germline CDR1 SEHNR, CDR2 FQNEAQ (reference sequence). The CDR3 loop is CASSHRDGSYEQYF. CDR3 in DNA: TGTGCCAGCAGCCACAGGGACGGCTCCTACGAGCAGTACTTC.

Many counts were recorded for this clonotype. This chain connects TRBV5-1 to TRBJ2-3; 8 nucleotides line up with TRBD2. J lost 2 bases, V lost 0 bases, and 11 bases had no gene match. The germline V gene has CDR1 SGHRS and CDR2 YFSETQ. The CDR3 has 18 amino acids. The chain's CDR3 is CASSLDLRTSRYTDTQYF. The DNA of the CDR3 is TGCGCCAGCAGCTTGGACCTGCGGACTAGCAGATACACAGATACGCAGTATTTT.

This clonotype was observed many times. V and J are TRBV7-6 and TRBJ2-3, with D unresolved. Germline assignment: CDR1 SGHVS and CDR2 FNYEAQ. This CDR3 contains 15 residues. Between the trimmed V and J ends, which lost 2 bases and 6 bases, there was a span of 15 bases. The CDR3 loop reads CASSLTQVLWDTQYF. CDR3 nucleotide sequence: TGTGCCAGCAGCTTAACGCAGGTCCTTTGGGATACGCAGTATTTT.

This clonotype was recorded many times. The gene calls are TRBV5-1 and TRBJ2-1, with a weak D call TRBD1 (6 bases). With 4 bases removed from V and 6 bases from J, the gap between germline ends came to 23 bases. The length of the CDR3 is 17 residues. From germline, CDR1 is SGHRS and CDR2 YFSETQ. CDR3 in amino acids: CASSLKTGPLDSNEQFF. The CDR3 region has the DNA TGCGCCAGCAGCCTTAAGACAGGCCCACTAGATTCCAATGAGCAGTTCTTC.

This clonotype was recorded many times. The CDR3 bases are TGCGCCAGCAGCAAGGTCAGGACGAGCACTGAAGCTTTCTTT. Translation gives CASSKVRTSTEAFF. The J gene is TRBJ1-1, the V gene TRBV5-1, with D unclear. Germline loops: CDR1 SGHRS, CDR2 YFSETQ. CDR3 length: 14 amino acids. Trimming took 4 bases from V and 4 from J, leaving 14 bases between them.

As to this clonotype: A much larger clone lies one base from this, so it may be a read error. The chain is built from TRBV12-3 or TRBV12-4 and TRBJ2-7; D might be TRBD1 (6 bases). The CDR3 sequence is 14 residues long. V was cut by 3 bases and J by 0 bases, with 9 bases left in between. The CDR3 DNA is TGTGCCAGCAGTTTCGGACAGAACTCCTACGAGCAGTACTTC. Translating it yields CASSFGQNSYEQYF.

The chain joins TRBV23-1 to TRBJ1-4; D perhaps matches TRBD1 (5 bases). TRBV23-1 carries the ORF label, with uncertain function. V was cut by 3 bases and J by 6 bases, with 20 bases left in between. CDR3 size: 17 residues. The CDR3 nucleotides are TGCGCCAGCAGTCATCCCCAATCCCCCCAGGGACATGAAAAACTGTTTTTT. Translating gives CASSHPQSPQGHEKLFF.

At least ten counts were recorded for this clonotype. CDR3 nucleotide sequence: TGCAGCGTTGAGTGGGGCGCCTACGAGCAGTACTTC. Amino acids: CSVEWGAYEQYF. The chain joins TRBV29-1 to TRBJ2-7, with a weak D call TRBD1 (5 bases). CDR3 length equals 12 residues. Germline assignment: CDR1 SQVTM and CDR2 ANQGSEA. Trimming left V 3 bases short and J 2 bases short, with 8 bases between.